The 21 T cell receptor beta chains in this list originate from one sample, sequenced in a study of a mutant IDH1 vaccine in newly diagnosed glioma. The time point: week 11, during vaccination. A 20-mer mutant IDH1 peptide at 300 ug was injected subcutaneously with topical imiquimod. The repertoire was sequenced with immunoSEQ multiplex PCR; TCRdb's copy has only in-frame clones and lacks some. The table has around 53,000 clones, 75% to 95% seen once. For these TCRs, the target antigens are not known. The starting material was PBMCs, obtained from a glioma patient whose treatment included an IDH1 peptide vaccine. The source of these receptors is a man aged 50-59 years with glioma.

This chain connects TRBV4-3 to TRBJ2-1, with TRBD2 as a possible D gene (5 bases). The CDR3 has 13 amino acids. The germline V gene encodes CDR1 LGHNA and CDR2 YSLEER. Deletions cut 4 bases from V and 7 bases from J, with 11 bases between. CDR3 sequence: CASSLRTGNEQFF. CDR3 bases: TGCGCCAGCAGCCTTAGAACGGGGAATGAGCAGTTCTTC.

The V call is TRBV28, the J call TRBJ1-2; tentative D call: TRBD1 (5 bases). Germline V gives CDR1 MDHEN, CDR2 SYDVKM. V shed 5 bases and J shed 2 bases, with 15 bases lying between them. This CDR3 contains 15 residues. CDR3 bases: TGTGCCAGCAGTCCCTGGGGCGCCTCCAACTATGGCTACACCTTC. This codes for CASSPWGASNYGYTF.

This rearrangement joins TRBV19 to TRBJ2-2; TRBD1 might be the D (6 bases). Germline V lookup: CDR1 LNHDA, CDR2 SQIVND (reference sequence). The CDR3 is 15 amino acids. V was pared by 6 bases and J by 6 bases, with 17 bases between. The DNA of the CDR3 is TGTGCCAGTAGCAATGGACAGCCGGTAGCCGGGGAGCTGTTTTTT. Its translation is CASSNGQPVAGELFF.

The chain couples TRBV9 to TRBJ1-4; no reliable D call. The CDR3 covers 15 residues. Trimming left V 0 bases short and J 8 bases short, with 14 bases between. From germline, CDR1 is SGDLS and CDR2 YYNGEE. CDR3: CASSVAGRVDEKLFF. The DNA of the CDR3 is TGTGCCAGCAGCGTAGCGGGGAGGGTAGACGAAAAACTGTTTTTT.

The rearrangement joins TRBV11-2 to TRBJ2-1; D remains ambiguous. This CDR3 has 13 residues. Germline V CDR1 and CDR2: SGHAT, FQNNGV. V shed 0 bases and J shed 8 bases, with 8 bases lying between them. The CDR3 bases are TGTGCCAGCAGCTTAGACATGCGCGATGAGCAGTTCTTC. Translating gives CASSLDMRDEQFF. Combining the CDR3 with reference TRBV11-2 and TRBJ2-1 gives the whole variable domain EAGVAQSPRYKIIEKRQSVAFWCNPISGHATLYWYQQILGQGPKLLIQFQNNGVVDDSQLPKDRFSAERLKGVDSTLKIQPAKLEDSAVYLCASSLDMRDEQFFGPGTRLTVL.

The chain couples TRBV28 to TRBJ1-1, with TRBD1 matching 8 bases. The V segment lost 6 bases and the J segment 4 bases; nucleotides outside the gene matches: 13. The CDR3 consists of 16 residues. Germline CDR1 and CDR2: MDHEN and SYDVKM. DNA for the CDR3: TGTGCCAGCAGAGCCACTACAGGGGGGTGGAGCACTGAAGCTTTCTTT. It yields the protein CASRATTGGWSTEAFF. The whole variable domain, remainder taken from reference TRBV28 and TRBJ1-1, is DVKVTQSSRYLVKRTGEKVFLECVQDMDHENMFWYRQDPGLGLRLIYFSYDVKMKEKGDIPEGYSVSREKKERFSLILESASTNQTSMYLCASRATTGGWSTEAFFGQGTRLTVV.

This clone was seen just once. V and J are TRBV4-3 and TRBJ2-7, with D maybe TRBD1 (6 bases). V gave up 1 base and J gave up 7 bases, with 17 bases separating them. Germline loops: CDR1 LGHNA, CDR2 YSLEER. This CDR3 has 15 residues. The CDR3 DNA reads TGCGCCAGCAGCCAAGCCCGACAGGCCCCGGGGGAGCAGTACTTC. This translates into CASSQARQAPGEQYF.

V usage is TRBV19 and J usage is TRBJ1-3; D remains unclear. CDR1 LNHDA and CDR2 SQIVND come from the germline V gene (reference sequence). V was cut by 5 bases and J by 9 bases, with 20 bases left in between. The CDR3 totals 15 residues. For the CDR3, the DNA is TGTGCCAGTAGTGCCGCGGAGGCCGCCCCGCGCACCATATATTTT. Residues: CASSAAEAAPRTIYF.

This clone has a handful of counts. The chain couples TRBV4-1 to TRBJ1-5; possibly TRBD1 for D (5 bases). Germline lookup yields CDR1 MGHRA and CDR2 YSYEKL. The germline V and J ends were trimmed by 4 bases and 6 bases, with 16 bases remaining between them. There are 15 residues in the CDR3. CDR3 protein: CASSPDPGGGQPQHF. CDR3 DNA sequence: TGCGCCAGCAGCCCGGACCCGGGGGGAGGTCAGCCCCAGCATTTT.

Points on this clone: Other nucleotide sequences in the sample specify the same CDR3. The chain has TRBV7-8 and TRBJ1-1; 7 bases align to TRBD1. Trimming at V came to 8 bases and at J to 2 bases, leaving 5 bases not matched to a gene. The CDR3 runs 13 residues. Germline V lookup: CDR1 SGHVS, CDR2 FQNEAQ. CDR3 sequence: CASGRGYNTEAFF. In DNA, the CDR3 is TGTGCCAGCGGCAGGGGGTACAACACTGAAGCTTTCTTT. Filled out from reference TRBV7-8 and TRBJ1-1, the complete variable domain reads GAGVSQSPRYKVAKRGQDVALRCDPISGHVSLFWYQQALGQGPEFLTYFQNEAQLDKSGLPSDRFFAERPEGSVSTLKIQRTQQEDSAVYLCASGRGYNTEAFFGQGTRLTVV.

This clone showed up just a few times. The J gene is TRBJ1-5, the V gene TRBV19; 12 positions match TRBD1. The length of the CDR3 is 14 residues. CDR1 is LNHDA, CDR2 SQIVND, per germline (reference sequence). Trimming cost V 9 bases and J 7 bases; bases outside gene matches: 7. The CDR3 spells CASAGTGGWQPQHF. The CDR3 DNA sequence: TGTGCCAGCGCAGGGACAGGGGGCTGGCAGCCCCAGCATTTT.

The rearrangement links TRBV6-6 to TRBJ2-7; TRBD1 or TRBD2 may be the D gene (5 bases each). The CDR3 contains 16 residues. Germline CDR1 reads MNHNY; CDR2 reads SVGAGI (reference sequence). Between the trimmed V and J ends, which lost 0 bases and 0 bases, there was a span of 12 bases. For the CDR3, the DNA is TGTGCCAGCAGTTACTCTCAGGGACGGGCCTCCTACGAGCAGTACTTC. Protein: CASSYSQGRASYEQYF.

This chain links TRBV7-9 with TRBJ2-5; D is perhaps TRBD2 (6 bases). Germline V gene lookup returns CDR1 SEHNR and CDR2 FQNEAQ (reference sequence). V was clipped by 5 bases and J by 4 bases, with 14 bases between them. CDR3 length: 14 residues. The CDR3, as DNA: TGTGCCAGCAGCCCCGTGGAGGGGAGAGAGACCCAGTACTTC. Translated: CASSPVEGRETQYF.

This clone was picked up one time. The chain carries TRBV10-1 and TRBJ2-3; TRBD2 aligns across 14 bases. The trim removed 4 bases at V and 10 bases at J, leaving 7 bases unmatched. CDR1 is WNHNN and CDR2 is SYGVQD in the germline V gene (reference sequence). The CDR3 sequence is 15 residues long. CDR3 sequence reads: CASSAGTSGGGPQYF. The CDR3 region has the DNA TGCGCCAGCAGTGCCGGGACTAGCGGGGGCGGGCCGCAGTATTTT.

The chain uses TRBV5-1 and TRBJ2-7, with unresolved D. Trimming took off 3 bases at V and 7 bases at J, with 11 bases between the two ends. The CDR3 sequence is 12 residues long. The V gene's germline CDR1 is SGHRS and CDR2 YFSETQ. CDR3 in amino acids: CASSYQFGEQYF. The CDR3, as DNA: TGCGCCAGCAGCTACCAATTTGGAGAGCAGTACTTC.

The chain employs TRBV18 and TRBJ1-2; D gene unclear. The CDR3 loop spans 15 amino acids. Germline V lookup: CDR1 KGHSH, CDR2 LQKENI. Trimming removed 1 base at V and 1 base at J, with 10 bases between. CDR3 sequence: CASSPRGISNYGYTF. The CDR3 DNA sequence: TGTGCCAGCTCACCACGAGGAATAAGTAACTATGGCTACACCTTC.

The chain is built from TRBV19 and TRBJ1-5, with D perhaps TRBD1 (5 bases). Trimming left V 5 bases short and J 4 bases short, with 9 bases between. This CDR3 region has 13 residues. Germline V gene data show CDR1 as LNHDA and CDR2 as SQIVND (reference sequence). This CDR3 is CASSPRDNQPQHF. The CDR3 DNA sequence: TGTGCCAGTAGTCCCAGGGATAATCAGCCCCAGCATTTT.

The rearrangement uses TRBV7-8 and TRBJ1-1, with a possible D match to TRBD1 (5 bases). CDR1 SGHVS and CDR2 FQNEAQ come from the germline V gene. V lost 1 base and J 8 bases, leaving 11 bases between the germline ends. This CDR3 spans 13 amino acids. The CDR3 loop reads CASSLGSEGEAFF. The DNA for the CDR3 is TGTGCCAGCAGCTTAGGGTCCGAGGGGGAAGCTTTCTTT.

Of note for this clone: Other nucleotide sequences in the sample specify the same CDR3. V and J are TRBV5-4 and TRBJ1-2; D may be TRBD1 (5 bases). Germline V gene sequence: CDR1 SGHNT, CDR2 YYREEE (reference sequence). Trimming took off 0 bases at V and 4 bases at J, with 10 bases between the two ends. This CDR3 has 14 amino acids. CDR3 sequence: CASSLGQGPYGYTF. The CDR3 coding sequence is TGTGCCAGCAGCTTGGGCCAGGGCCCCTATGGCTACACCTTC. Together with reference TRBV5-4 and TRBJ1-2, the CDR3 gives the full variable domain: ETGVTQSPTHLIKTRGQQVTLRCSSQSGHNTVSWYQQALGQGPQFIFQYYREEENGRGNFPPRFSGLQFPNYSSELNVNALELDDSALYLCASSLGQGPYGYTFGSGTRLTVV.

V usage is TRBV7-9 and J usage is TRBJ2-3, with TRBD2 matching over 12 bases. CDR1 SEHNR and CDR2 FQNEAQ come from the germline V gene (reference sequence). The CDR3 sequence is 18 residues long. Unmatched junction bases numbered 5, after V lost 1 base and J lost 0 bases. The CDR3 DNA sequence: TGTGCCAGCAGCTTAGAGGCTAGCGGGGGGGCAAGCACAGATACGCAGTATTTT. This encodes CASSLEASGGASTDTQYF.

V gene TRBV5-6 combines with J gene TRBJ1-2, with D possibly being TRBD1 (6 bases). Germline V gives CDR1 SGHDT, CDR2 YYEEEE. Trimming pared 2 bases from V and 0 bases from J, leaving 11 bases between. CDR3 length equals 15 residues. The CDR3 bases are TGTGCCAGCAGCTTCCGGGACACCTCTAACTATGGCTACACCTTC. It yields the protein CASSFRDTSNYGYTF.